The rows below give T cell receptor beta chains drawn from one sample of a study of blood T cells in healthy people across ages. TCRdb independently ran MiXCR on the 5' RACE reads; one entry per CDR3 protein. The repertoire holds 1.5 million to 2 million distinct CDR3 sequences, with approximately 28% as singletons. Source material: blood. All receptors come from a woman under 40 in good health. Both conserved end residues are part of each CDR3. D genes are given only for firm matches. Only some rows state a clone size, as once, few, many or a class for expanded clones.

v_call	j_call	clone_size	d_call	cdr3_aa	cdr3_nt
TRBV9	TRBJ1-1	NA	TRBD1	CASSAKQGMNTEAFF	TGTGCCAGCAGCGCCAAACAGGGGATGAACACTGAAGCTTTCTTT
TRBV30	TRBJ1-5	NA	NA	CAWSVGAVSNQPQHF	TGTGCCTGGAGCGTTGGGGCAGTTAGCAATCAGCCCCAGCATTTT
TRBV10-2	TRBJ1-5	NA	NA	CASSHSLGSNQPQHF	TGCGCCAGCAGCCATAGTCTGGGAAGCAATCAGCCCCAGCATTTT
TRBV5-1	TRBJ2-7	NA	NA	CASSTRGRTDEQYF	TGCGCCAGCAGCACCCGGGGCCGGACTGACGAGCAGTACTTC
TRBV20-1	TRBJ2-7	many	NA	CSAGPDPRSYEQYF	TGCAGTGCTGGTCCAGACCCCCGGTCCTACGAGCAGTACTTC
TRBV28	TRBJ2-3	NA	NA	CASSFGKAGSDTQYF	TGTGCCAGCAGTTTTGGAAAAGCGGGCTCAGATACGCAGTATTTT
TRBV4-1	TRBJ1-2	NA	NA	CASSSPAGKPDDHTF	TGCGCCAGCAGCTCCCCGGCCGGGAAGCCCGACGACCACACCTTC
TRBV6-5	TRBJ2-6	few	NA	CASSYSGGANVLTF	TGTGCCAGCAGTTACTCGGGAGGGGCCAACGTCCTGACTTTC
TRBV5-5	TRBJ2-7	NA	TRBD1	CASSGTGVEQYF	TGTGCCAGCAGCGGGACAGGGGTCGAGCAGTACTTC
TRBV5-1	TRBJ2-1	NA	TRBD2	CASEGTSSGEQFF	TGCGCCAGCGAAGGGACTAGCAGTGGTGAGCAGTTCTTC
TRBV12-3/TRBV12-4	TRBJ1-5	NA	NA	CASSLDIGANQPQHF	TGTGCCAGCAGTTTGGATATCGGGGCCAATCAGCCCCAGCATTTT
TRBV6-5	TRBJ2-2	NA	NA	CARGLNTGELFF	TGTGCCCGGGGCCTGAACACCGGGGAGCTGTTTTTT
TRBV20-1	TRBJ2-4	NA	NA	CSARDNRGVGIQYF	TGCAGTGCTAGAGACAACAGAGGAGTCGGCATTCAGTACTTC
TRBV11-1	TRBJ2-7	NA	NA	CASSLTGQATYEQYF	TGTGCCAGCAGCTTAACGGGGCAGGCCACCTACGAGCAGTACTTC
TRBV5-1	TRBJ2-4	few	NA	CASSSERRRIKNIQYF	TGCGCCAGCAGCTCGGAAAGGAGAAGGATCAAAAACATTCAGTACTTC
TRBV20-1	TRBJ2-7	NA	TRBD1	CSADGTGGSYEQYF	TGCAGTGCTGACGGGACAGGGGGCTCCTACGAGCAGTACTTC
TRBV18	TRBJ2-5	many	NA	CASSPSVQETQYF	TGTGCCAGCTCACCATCCGTCCAAGAGACCCAGTACTTC
TRBV28	TRBJ2-7	NA	TRBD1	CATCGTGALEQYF	TGTGCCACCTGCGGGACAGGGGCTCTCGAGCAGTACTTC
TRBV5-1	TRBJ2-1	few	NA	CASSTGGVNVNEQFF	TGCGCCAGCAGCACAGGGGGGGTCAACGTCAATGAGCAGTTCTTC
TRBV5-1	TRBJ2-7	NA	NA	CASSLDGTLDYEQYF	TGCGCCAGCAGCCTCGACGGGACGCTGGACTACGAGCAGTACTTC
TRBV5-1	TRBJ2-7	many	NA	CASSRDFQGEQYF	TGCGCCAGCAGCCGGGACTTCCAGGGCGAGCAGTACTTC
TRBV5-1	TRBJ2-3	many	NA	CASSLAGGPDTQYF	TGTGCCAGCTCCTTAGCAGGAGGTCCCGATACGCAGTATTTT
TRBV12-3/TRBV12-4	TRBJ1-2	few	NA	CASTVKNRGRANYGYTF	TGTGCCAGCACCGTAAAGAACCGGGGCCGAGCTAACTATGGCTACACCTTC
TRBV7-6	TRBJ2-5	NA	NA	CASSLALIGQQETQYF	TGTGCCAGCAGCTTAGCCCTGATAGGGCAGCAAGAGACCCAGTACTTC
TRBV7-9	TRBJ1-5	NA	TRBD1	CASSSGTGIGQPQHF	TGTGCCAGCAGCTCCGGGACAGGGATCGGCCAGCCCCAGCATTTT
TRBV7-9	TRBJ2-3	NA	NA	CASNLNSADTQYF	TGTGCCAGCAACTTGAATAGTGCAGATACGCAGTATTTT
TRBV6-2/TRBV6-3	TRBJ2-3	NA	NA	CASSSSGSGENTQYF	TGTGCCAGCAGCTCCAGCGGCTCGGGGGAGAATACGCAGTATTTT
TRBV7-9	TRBJ2-1	few	TRBD2	CASSFPRRTSGPSNEQFF	TGTGCCAGCAGCTTCCCGCGACGTACTAGCGGCCCGTCCAATGAGCAGTTCTTC
TRBV29-1	TRBJ2-2	NA	NA	CSALDREGTGELFF	TGCAGCGCCCTGGACAGGGAGGGCACCGGGGAGCTGTTTTTT
TRBV4-2	TRBJ2-5	NA	TRBD2	CASSQDLAGLSQTQYF	TGTGCCAGCAGCCAAGATCTAGCGGGGTTAAGTCAGACCCAGTACTTC
TRBV7-8	TRBJ2-1	NA	NA	CASSQQGGGASYNEQFF	TGTGCCAGCAGCCAGCAGGGCGGCGGGGCATCCTACAATGAGCAGTTCTTC
TRBV12-3/TRBV12-4	TRBJ1-2	many	NA	CASSLVTYGYTF	TGTGCCAGCAGTTTGGTGACCTATGGCTACACCTTC
TRBV29-1	TRBJ2-5	NA	TRBD1	CSVEGQGHETQYF	TGCAGCGTTGAGGGACAGGGTCACGAGACCCAGTACTTC
TRBV6-5	TRBJ1-2	NA	NA	CASSYVRGARGYTF	TGTGCCAGCAGTTATGTACGGGGGGCGCGCGGCTACACCTTC
TRBV29-1	TRBJ1-6	NA	NA	CSVGLQRDRSPLHF	TGCAGCGTTGGTTTGCAGAGGGATCGATCACCCCTCCACTTT
TRBV12-3/TRBV12-4	TRBJ1-5	NA	TRBD1	CASSLWEMGQGGSNQPQHF	TGTGCCAGCAGTTTATGGGAAATGGGACAGGGTGGAAGCAATCAGCCCCAGCATTTT
TRBV6-6	TRBJ2-3	NA	TRBD2	CASNLRGESTDTQYF	TGTGCCAGCAATCTTCGGGGGGAGAGCACAGATACGCAGTATTTT
TRBV4-3	TRBJ2-5	NA	TRBD1	CASSQRDRGGETQYF	TGCGCCAGCAGCCAAAGGGACAGGGGCGGGGAGACCCAGTACTTC
TRBV7-9	TRBJ1-1	NA	NA	CASSSDRSPTKAFF	TGTGCCAGCAGCAGCGACAGGTCGCCCACTAAAGCTTTCTTT
TRBV9	TRBJ1-4	few	NA	CASSGRGQREEKLFF	TGTGCCAGCAGCGGCAGGGGTCAGAGAGAAGAAAAACTGTTTTTT
TRBV5-1	TRBJ1-1	NA	NA	CASSLVRGLTNTEAFF	TGCGCCAGCAGCTTGGTACGGGGGCTTACGAACACTGAAGCTTTCTTT
TRBV5-1	TRBJ2-1	NA	NA	CASSQNRENEQFF	TGCGCCAGCAGCCAGAACAGGGAGAATGAGCAGTTCTTC
TRBV9	TRBJ2-5	NA	NA	CASSAPGTAYNEQYF	TGTGCCAGCAGCGCACCCGGGACGGCCTACAATGAGCAGTACTTC
TRBV7-9	TRBJ2-1	few	NA	CASTLGRGASGQFF	TGTGCCAGCACCCTGGGGCGGGGAGCGAGCGGGCAGTTCTTC